The 15 T cell receptor beta chains listed next were all sequenced from one sample in a study of blood T cell repertoires in COVID-19. Sequenced by immunoSEQ multiplex PCR; TCRdb stores in-frame clones only, minus some. The sample includes under 350,000 clones, roughly 85% of them seen just once. The sample consisted of peripheral blood. Receptor source: a woman in her forties or fifties who had recovered from COVID-19.

The rearrangement links TRBV27 to TRBJ2-7, with 8 bases that match TRBD2. The CDR3 extends over 16 amino acids. Germline V lookup: CDR1 MNHEY, CDR2 SMNVEV (reference sequence). The V and J ends lost 6 bases and 2 bases, in that order; junction bases with no gene match: 12. CDR3 sequence reads: CASSSPTSGATYEQYF. The CDR3 DNA sequence: TGTGCCAGCAGCTCCCCTACTAGCGGTGCTACCTACGAGCAGTACTTC.

This rearrangement joins TRBV4-2 to TRBJ2-7; TRBD1 matches at 12 bases. Per the germline V gene, CDR1 is LGHNA and CDR2 is YNFKEQ. CDR3 length: 15 residues. The J segment lost 4 bases and the V segment lost 5 bases, leaving 6 bases of the junction unmatched. CDR3 residues: CASSSGTGGLYEQYF. CDR3 sequence (DNA): TGTGCCAGCAGCTCCGGGACAGGGGGCTTGTACGAGCAGTACTTC.

The chain combines TRBV28 with TRBJ2-7; 7 bases agree with TRBD2. The CDR3 covers 13 residues. V shed 5 bases, J shed 4 bases, and the junction held 5 bases outside the gene matches. The germline V gene encodes CDR1 MDHEN and CDR2 SYDVKM. CDR3 region: CASSPRSGYEQYF. In nucleotides, the CDR3 is TGTGCCAGCAGTCCCCGTAGCGGGTACGAGCAGTACTTC.

The rearrangement uses TRBV6-1 and TRBJ2-2; D might be TRBD1 (6 bases). This CDR3 has 15 amino acids. CDR1 MNHNS and CDR2 SASEGT come from the germline V gene. Deletions cut 2 bases from V and 3 bases from J, with 10 bases between. CDR3: CASSEQTGYTGELFF. In DNA form, the CDR3 reads TGTGCCAGCAGTGAACAAACAGGGTACACCGGGGAGCTGTTTTTT.

This chain connects TRBV28 to TRBJ1-2; D perhaps matches TRBD1 (5 bases). The ends were cut back, 1 base at V and 3 bases at J, with 15 bases in the middle. The CDR3 extends over 16 amino acids. Germline assignment: CDR1 MDHEN and CDR2 SYDVKM. The CDR3 bases are TGTGCCAGCAGTTTATCGGACACCAACCGTGACTATGGCTACACCTTC. This translates into CASSLSDTNRDYGYTF.

This clone was observed a few times. V gene TRBV6-4 combines with J gene TRBJ2-2; TRBD2 matches at 8 bases. With 2 bases clipped from V and 6 bases from J, the junction kept 2 bases outside the gene matches. The CDR3 is made up of 14 amino acids. Germline assignment: CDR1 MRHNA and CDR2 SNTAGT. CDR3 in amino acids: CASSDLREAGELFF. The CDR3 coding sequence is TGTGCCAGCAGTGACCTGCGGGAGGCCGGGGAGCTGTTTTTT.

The genes are TRBV28 and TRBJ2-7, with 7 nucleotides matching TRBD1. CDR1 is MDHEN and CDR2 is SYDVKM in the germline V gene. V shed 6 bases and J 7 bases; nucleotides not matched to a gene: 6. The CDR3 consists of 12 residues. The CDR3 DNA is TGTGCCAGCAGGACACAGGGGTTTGAGCAGTACTTC. This encodes CASRTQGFEQYF.

The CDR3: CASSPPGGITGELFF. In nucleotides, the CDR3 is TGTGCCAGCAGTCCCCCGGGGGGGATCACCGGGGAGCTGTTTTTT. The chain is built from TRBV6-2 or TRBV6-3 and TRBJ2-2, with 8 bases identical to TRBD2. CDR1 and CDR2 from the germline V gene are MNHEY and SVGEGT. The J segment lost 4 bases and the V segment lost 5 bases, leaving 6 bases of the junction unmatched. The CDR3 runs 15 residues.

The V and J genes are TRBV5-1 and TRBJ2-5, with TRBD2 matching 8 bases. After removal of 4 bases from V and 4 bases from J, the junction contained 6 bases not matched to a gene. The CDR3 contains 14 residues. The V gene's germline CDR1 is SGHRS and CDR2 YFSETQ. CDR3 coding DNA: TGCGCCAGCAGCACCGGGGGGGCCCCAGAGACCCAGTACTTC. Residues: CASSTGGAPETQYF.

This chain links TRBV12-3 or TRBV12-4 with TRBJ2-1; TRBD1 agrees at 9 bases. The CDR3 runs 13 residues. V lost 8 bases to trimming and J lost 3 bases; unmatched junction nucleotides: 2. CDR3 sequence reads: CASGTGLYNEQFF. DNA for the CDR3: TGTGCCAGCGGGACAGGGCTCTACAATGAGCAGTTCTTC.

About this clone itself: The DNA is left out, because the CDR3 cannot be placed on it with certainty; the CDR3 is given as TCRdb lists it. The chain recombines TRBV3-1 (or the pseudogene TRBV3-2) with TRBJ2-5; the D segment call TRBD2 is taken from the table without a DNA check. The CDR3 has 13 residues if both end residues are counted. The V gene's germline CDR1 is LGHDT and CDR2 YNNKEL (reference sequence). CDR3 sequence: CASSQVGRGAVNF.

To note about this clone: The same CDR3 also results from other DNA sequences found in this sample. This chain links TRBV2 with TRBJ2-7; D gene uncertain. Germline V lookup: CDR1 SNHLY, CDR2 FYNNEI. Between the trimmed V and J ends, which lost 7 bases and 1 base, there was a span of 5 bases. This CDR3 is built from 11 residues. CDR3 in DNA: TGTGCCAGCACCGTATCCTACGAGCAGTACTTC. Protein: CASTVSYEQYF. Together with reference TRBV2 and TRBJ2-7, the CDR3 gives the full variable domain: EPEVTQTPSHQVTQMGQEVILRCVPISNHLYFYWYRQILGQKVEFLVSFYNNEISEKSEIFDDQFSVERPDGSNFTLKIRSTKLEDSAMYFCASTVSYEQYFGPGTRLTVT.

The chain recombines TRBV5-1 with TRBJ2-2, with 9 bases identical to TRBD1. The CDR3 extends over 15 amino acids. Trimming removed 8 bases from V and 0 bases from J; junction bases left unmatched: 5. Per germline, CDR1 SGHRS and CDR2 YFSETQ. CDR3 DNA: TGCGCCAGTGAACAGGGGGCCACGAACACCGGGGAGCTGTTTTTT. Its protein is CASEQGATNTGELFF.

The chain carries TRBV6-5 and TRBJ1-1; TRBD1 matches 7 bases. V was pared by 4 bases and J by 0 bases, with 8 bases of the junction left unmatched. CDR3 length: 16 amino acids. Germline V gives CDR1 MNHEY, CDR2 SVGAGI. CDR3 sequence (DNA): TGTGCCAGCAGTTCTCATCAGGACAGGTTGAACACTGAAGCTTTCTTT. Its translation is CASSSHQDRLNTEAFF.

The chain couples TRBV7-2 to TRBJ2-3; 10 bases line up with TRBD2. This CDR3 spans 14 amino acids. J lost 5 bases, V lost 1 base, and 0 bases had no gene match. Germline lookup yields CDR1 SGHTA and CDR2 FQGNSA. Written as DNA, the CDR3 is TGTGCCAGCAGCTTAGGACTAGCGGGAGATACGCAGTATTTT. Translating gives CASSLGLAGDTQYF.